The next 2 T cell receptor beta chains were all read from a single sample in a study of T cell responses to AZD1222 COVID-19 vaccine (dated by TCRdb to the early 2020s). This specimen's time point label, interpreted: about 28 days (+/-7) after the second vaccine dose. Library construction relied on the immunoSEQ multiplex PCR assay. The source is immuneACCESS, and TCRdb retained only in-frame sequences with V and J called. Part of the clones is not carried over; for the studies checked, unresolved V genes explain less than half of this, and the remainder is unexplained. In this sample the table shows about 270,000 clones, almost 95% of which occur a single time. The top ten constitute approximately 0.52% of the sample. This specimen was peripheral blood, taken 28 days after the second AZD1222 dose. Source of these receptors: an adult who received the AZD1222 COVID-19 vaccine.

The rearrangement uses TRBV9 and TRBJ1-2; 8 bases map to TRBD1. V lost 0 bases and J lost 4; bases outside the gene matches: 5. Germline CDR1 reads SGDLS; CDR2 reads YYNGEE. The CDR3 runs 15 residues. The CDR3 loop reads CASSVATGEAYGYTF. The CDR3 DNA reads TGTGCCAGCAGCGTAGCGACAGGGGAGGCCTATGGCTACACCTTC.

The chain employs TRBV30 and TRBJ2-7; possibly TRBD2 for D (6 bases). The germline V gene has CDR1 GTSNPN and CDR2 SVGIG (reference sequence). The CDR3 is 16 residues long. Trimming stripped 7 bases from V and 1 base from J, with 23 bases between. The CDR3 protein is CASRGAGRSSSYEQYF. In DNA, the CDR3 is TGTGCCTCCCGCGGGGCAGGCCGCTCTTCTTCCTACGAGCAGTACTTC.